The clone carrying this TCR beta chain is a singleton in its sample. This entry is derived from a study of ipilimumab plus nivolumab after autologous stem cell transplantation. Turning to the study itself: Typical patient got roughly 5 ipilimumab doses and 7 or 8 nivolumab doses (median). The DLBCL cohort had primary refractory and relapsed disease, with 18-month progression-free survival of around 86% and 29%.

Patients got ipilimumab 1 mg/kg beginning 14 to 28 days post-transplant. Patients got 3 mg/kg IV nivolumab weeks 1, 4, 7, 10, then biweekly through week 26. The germline V gene encodes CDR1 SGDLS and CDR2 YYNGEE. The CDR3 is made up of 14 amino acids. V was clipped by 3 bases and J by 0 bases, with 9 bases between them. Clones were sequenced by immunoSEQ multiplex PCR, and TCRdb holds only the in-frame ones, with some missing. This sample has 10,000 or so clones, with about 78% found just once. The chain joins TRBV9 to TRBJ1-1; D is unclear. The starting material was PBMCs, obtained in a trial of ipilimumab plus nivolumab as post-transplant consolidation. The sequence was collected from a male donor with diffuse large B-cell lymphoma. The CDR3 is CASSATPMNTEAFF. CDR3 in DNA: TGTGCCAGCAGCGCGACACCAATGAACACTGAAGCTTTCTTT.